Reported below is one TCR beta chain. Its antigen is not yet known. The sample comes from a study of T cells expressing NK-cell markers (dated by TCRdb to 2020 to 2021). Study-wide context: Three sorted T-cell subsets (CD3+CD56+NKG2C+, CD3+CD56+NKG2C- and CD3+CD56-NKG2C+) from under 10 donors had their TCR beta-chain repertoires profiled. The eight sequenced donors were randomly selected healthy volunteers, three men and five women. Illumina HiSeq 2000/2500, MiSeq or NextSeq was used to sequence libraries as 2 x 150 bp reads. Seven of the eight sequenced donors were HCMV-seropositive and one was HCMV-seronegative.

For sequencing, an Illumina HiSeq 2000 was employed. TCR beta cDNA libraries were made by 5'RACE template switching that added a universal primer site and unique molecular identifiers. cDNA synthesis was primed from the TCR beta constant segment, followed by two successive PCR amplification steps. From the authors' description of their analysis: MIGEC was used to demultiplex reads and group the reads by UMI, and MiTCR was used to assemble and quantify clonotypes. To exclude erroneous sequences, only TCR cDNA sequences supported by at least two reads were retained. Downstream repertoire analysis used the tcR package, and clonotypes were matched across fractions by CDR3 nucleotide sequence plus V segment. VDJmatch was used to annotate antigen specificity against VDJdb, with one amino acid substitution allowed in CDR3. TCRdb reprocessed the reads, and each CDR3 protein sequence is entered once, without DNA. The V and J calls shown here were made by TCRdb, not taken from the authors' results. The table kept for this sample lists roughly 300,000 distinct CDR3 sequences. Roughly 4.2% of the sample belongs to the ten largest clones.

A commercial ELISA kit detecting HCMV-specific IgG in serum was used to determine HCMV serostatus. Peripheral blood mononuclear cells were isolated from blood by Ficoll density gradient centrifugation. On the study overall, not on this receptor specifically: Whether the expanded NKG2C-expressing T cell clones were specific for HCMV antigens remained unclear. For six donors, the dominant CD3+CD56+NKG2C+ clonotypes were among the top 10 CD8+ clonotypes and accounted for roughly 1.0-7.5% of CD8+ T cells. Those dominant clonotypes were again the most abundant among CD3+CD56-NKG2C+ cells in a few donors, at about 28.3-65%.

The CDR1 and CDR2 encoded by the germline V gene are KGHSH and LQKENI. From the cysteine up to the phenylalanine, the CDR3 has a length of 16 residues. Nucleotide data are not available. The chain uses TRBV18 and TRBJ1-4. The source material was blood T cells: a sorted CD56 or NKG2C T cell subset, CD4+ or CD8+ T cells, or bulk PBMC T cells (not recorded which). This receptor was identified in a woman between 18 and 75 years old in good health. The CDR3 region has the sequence CASSPERFATNEKLFF. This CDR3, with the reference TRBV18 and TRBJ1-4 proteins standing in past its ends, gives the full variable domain NAGVMQNPRHLVRRRGQEARLRCSPMKGHSHVYWYRQLPEEGLKFMVYLQKENIIDESGMPKERFSAEFPKEGPSILRIQQVVRGDSAAYFCASSPERFATNEKLFFGSGTQLSVL.